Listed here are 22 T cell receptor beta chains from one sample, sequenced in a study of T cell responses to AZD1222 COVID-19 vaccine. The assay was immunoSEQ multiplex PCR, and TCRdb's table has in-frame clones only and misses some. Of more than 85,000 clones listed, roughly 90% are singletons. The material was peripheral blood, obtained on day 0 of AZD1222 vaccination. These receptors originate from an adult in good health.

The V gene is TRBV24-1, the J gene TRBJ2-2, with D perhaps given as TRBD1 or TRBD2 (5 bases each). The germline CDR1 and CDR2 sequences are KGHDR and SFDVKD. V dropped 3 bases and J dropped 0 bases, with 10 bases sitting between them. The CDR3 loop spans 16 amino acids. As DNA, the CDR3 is TGTGCCACCAGTGATCCCGGGGCCGCGAACACCGGGGAGCTGTTTTTT. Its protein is CATSDPGAANTGELFF.

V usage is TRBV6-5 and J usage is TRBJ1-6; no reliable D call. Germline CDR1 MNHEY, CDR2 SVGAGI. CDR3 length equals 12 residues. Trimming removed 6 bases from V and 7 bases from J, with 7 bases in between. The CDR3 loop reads CASRYSNSPLHF. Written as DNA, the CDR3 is TGTGCCAGCAGATACAGCAATTCACCCCTCCACTTT.

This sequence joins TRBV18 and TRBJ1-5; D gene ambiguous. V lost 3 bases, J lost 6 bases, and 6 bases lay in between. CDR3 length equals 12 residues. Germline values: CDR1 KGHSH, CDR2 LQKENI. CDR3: CASSPAAQPQHF. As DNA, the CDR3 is TGTGCCAGCTCACCCGCAGCTCAGCCCCAGCATTTT.

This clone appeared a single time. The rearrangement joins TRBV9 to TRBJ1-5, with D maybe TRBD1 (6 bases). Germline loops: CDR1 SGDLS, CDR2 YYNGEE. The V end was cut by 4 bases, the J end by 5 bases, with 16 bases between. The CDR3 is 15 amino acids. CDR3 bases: TGTGCCAGCAGCCCGGGGGGGCGCGGCGATCAGCCCCAGCATTTT. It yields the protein CASSPGGRGDQPQHF.

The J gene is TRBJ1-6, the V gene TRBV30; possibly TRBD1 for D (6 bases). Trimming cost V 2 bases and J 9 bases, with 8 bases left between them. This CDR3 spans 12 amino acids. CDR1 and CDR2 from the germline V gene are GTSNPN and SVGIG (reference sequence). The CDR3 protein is CAWSRTVSPLHF. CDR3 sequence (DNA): TGTGCCTGGAGTAGGACAGTTTCACCCCTCCACTTT.

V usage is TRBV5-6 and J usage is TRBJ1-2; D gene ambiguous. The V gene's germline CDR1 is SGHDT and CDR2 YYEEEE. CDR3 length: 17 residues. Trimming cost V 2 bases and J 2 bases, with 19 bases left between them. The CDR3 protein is CASSFTGQPTINYGYTF. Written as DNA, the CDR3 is TGTGCCAGCAGCTTCACGGGCCAACCGACGATCAACTATGGCTACACCTTC.

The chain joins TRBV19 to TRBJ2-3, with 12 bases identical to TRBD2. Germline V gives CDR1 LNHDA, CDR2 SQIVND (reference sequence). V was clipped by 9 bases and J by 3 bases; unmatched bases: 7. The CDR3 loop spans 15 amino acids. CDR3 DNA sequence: TGTGCCAGCGGACTAGCGGGAAGTAGGACAGATACGCAGTATTTT. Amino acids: CASGLAGSRTDTQYF.

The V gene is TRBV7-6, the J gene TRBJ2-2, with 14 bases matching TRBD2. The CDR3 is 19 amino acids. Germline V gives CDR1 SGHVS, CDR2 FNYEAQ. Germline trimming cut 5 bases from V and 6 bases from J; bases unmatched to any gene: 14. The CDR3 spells CASSPSTSGGAFPPGELFF. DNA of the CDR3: TGTGCCAGCAGCCCTTCGACTAGCGGGGGGGCCTTTCCCCCCGGGGAGCTGTTTTTT.

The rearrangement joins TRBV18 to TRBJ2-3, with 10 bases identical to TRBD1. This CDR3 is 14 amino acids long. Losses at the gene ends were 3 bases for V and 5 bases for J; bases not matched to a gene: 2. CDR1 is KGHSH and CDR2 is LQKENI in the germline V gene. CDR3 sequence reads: CASSPWDRGDTQYF. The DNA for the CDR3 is TGTGCCAGCTCACCTTGGGACAGGGGAGATACGCAGTATTTT.

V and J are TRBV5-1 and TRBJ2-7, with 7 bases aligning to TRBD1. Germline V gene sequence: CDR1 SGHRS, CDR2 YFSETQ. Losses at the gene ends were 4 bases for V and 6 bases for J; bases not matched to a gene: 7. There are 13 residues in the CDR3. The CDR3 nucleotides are TGCGCCAGCAGCCCCCAGACAGGGAGCGAGCAGTACTTC. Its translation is CASSPQTGSEQYF.

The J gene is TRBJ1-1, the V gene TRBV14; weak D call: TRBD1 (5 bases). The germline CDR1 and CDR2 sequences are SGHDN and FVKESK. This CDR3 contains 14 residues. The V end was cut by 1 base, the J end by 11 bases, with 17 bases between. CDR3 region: CASSQVWGGRSAFF. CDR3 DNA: TGTGCCAGCAGCCAAGTTTGGGGGGGACGGTCGGCTTTCTTT.

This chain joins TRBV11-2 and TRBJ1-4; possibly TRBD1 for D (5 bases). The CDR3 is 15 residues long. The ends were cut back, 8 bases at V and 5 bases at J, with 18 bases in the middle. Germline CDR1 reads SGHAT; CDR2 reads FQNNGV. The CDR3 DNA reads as TGTGCCAGCGGGTACCGAACAGGCGGGAATGAAAAACTGTTTTTT. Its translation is CASGYRTGGNEKLFF.

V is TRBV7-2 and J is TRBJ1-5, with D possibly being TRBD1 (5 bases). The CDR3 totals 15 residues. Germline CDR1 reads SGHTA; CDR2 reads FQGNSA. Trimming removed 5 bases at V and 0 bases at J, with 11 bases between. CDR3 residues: CASSPTRGSNQPQHF. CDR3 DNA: TGTGCCAGCAGCCCTACGAGGGGTAGCAATCAGCCCCAGCATTTT.

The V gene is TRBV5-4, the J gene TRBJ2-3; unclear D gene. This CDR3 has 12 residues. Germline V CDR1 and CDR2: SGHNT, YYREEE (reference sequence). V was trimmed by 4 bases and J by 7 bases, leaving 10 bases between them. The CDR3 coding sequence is TGTGCCAGCAGCGTCCCCTTTAATACGCAGTATTTT. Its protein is CASSVPFNTQYF.

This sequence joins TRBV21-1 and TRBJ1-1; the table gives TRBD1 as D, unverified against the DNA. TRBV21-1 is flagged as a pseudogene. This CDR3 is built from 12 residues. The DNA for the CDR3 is TGTGCCAGCACCTGGACAGGGAGTGAAGCTTTCTTT. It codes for CASTWTGSEAFF.

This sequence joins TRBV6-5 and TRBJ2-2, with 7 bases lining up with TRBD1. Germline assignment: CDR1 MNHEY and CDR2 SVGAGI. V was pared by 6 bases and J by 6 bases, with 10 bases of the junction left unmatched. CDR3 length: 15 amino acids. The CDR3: CASRLTGVVPGELFF. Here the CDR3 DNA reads TGTGCCAGCAGGCTTACAGGGGTCGTACCCGGGGAGCTGTTTTTT.

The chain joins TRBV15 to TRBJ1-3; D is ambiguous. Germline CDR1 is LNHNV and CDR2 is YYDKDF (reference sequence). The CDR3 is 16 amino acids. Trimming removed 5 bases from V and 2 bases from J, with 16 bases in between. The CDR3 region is CATSWREKNTGNTIYF. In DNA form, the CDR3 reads TGTGCCACCAGCTGGAGGGAGAAAAACACTGGAAACACCATATATTTT.

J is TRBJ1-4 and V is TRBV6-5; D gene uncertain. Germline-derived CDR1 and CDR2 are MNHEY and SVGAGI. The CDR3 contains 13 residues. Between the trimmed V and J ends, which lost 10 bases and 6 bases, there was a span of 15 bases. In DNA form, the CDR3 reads TGTGCCACCCGTGGGAGTACTTATGAAAAACTGTTTTTT. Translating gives CATRGSTYEKLFF.

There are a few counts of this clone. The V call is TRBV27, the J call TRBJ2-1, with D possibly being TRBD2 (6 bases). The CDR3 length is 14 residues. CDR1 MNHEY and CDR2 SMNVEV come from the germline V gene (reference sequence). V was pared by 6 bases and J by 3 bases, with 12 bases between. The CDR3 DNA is TGTGCCAGCAGCCTTCTAGCGAACTACAATGAGCAGTTCTTC. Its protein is CASSLLANYNEQFF.

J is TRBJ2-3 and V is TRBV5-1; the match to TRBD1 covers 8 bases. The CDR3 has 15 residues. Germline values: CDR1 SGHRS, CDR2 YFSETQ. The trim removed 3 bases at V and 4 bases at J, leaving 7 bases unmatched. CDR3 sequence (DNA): TGCGCCAGCAGCTCGGACAGGGCACCGTCAGATACGCAGTATTTT. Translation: CASSSDRAPSDTQYF.

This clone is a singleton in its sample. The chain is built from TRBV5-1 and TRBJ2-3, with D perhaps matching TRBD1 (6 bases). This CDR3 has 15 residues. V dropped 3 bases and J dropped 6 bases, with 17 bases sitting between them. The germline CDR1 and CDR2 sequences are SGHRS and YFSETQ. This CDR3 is CASSSQGVQVDTQYF. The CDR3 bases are TGCGCCAGCAGCTCACAGGGCGTCCAGGTGGATACGCAGTATTTT.

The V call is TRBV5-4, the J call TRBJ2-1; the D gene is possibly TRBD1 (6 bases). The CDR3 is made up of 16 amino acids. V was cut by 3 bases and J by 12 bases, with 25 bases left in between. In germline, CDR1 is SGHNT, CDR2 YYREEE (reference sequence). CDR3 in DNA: TGTGCCAGCAGCTCAAACCCCAGGGGCCCCACTTTGGTGCAGTTCTTC. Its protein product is CASSSNPRGPTLVQFF.